Listed below are T cell receptor beta chains from one sample, sequenced in a study of a mutant IDH1 vaccine in newly diagnosed glioma. Their antigens remain unidentified. Generated by immunoSEQ multiplex PCR, the TCRdb table keeps only in-frame clones and is missing some. The sample has tens of thousands of clones; approximately 92% are singletons. The input for sequencing was PBMCs, taken from a glioma patient whose treatment included an IDH1 peptide vaccine. The receptors originated from a man between 50 and 59 years old with glioma. Both conserved end residues are part of each CDR3. A D gene is named only where the DNA matches it firmly. Only some rows state a clone size, as once, few, many or a class for expanded clones.

j_gene: TRBJ2-5; v_gene: TRBV5-6; abundance: -; d_gene: TRBD1; CDR3aa: CASIPRTGRQETQYF; CDR3nt: TGTGCCAGCATCCCTCGGACAGGGCGGCAAGAGACCCAGTACTTC
j_gene: TRBJ1-1; v_gene: TRBV18; abundance: -; d_gene: TRBD1; CDR3aa: CASSPQGARTEAFF; CDR3nt: TGTGCCAGCTCACCACAGGGGGCAAGGACTGAAGCTTTCTTT
j_gene: TRBJ1-1; v_gene: TRBV7-8; abundance: -; d_gene: TRBD1; CDR3aa: CASSLLYGTGGAEAFF; CDR3nt: TGTGCCAGCAGCTTATTATACGGGACAGGGGGTGCTGAAGCTTTCTTT
j_gene: TRBJ1-2; v_gene: TRBV7-6; abundance: -; d_gene: TRBD1; CDR3aa: CASSFQGGPPDSPNYGYTF; CDR3nt: TGTGCCAGCAGCTTTCAGGGGGGACCACCGGACAGTCCTAACTATGGCTACACCTTC
j_gene: TRBJ1-5; v_gene: TRBV19; abundance: -; d_gene: -; CDR3aa: CASRTANQPQHF; CDR3nt: TGTGCCAGTCGGACAGCTAATCAGCCCCAGCATTTT
j_gene: TRBJ1-2; v_gene: TRBV6-4; abundance: -; d_gene: TRBD1; CDR3aa: CASSDSTRTGDYGYTF; CDR3nt: TGTGCCAGCAGTGACTCAACTAGGACAGGGGACTATGGCTACACCTTC
j_gene: TRBJ1-6; v_gene: TRBV5-6; abundance: -; d_gene: TRBD1; CDR3aa: CASSLGSSGQYNSPLHF; CDR3nt: TGTGCCAGCAGCTTGGGCTCCTCGGGACAGTATAATTCACCCCTCCACTTT
j_gene: TRBJ2-7; v_gene: TRBV7-9; abundance: -; d_gene: -; CDR3aa: CASSFPGRRDYEQYF; CDR3nt: TGTGCCAGCAGCTTCCCCGGTCGACGGGACTACGAGCAGTACTTC
j_gene: TRBJ1-1; v_gene: TRBV18; abundance: -; d_gene: -; CDR3aa: CASSPYVGGEAFF; CDR3nt: TGTGCCAGCTCACCCTACGTCGGGGGCGAAGCTTTCTTT
j_gene: TRBJ2-5; v_gene: TRBV27; abundance: -; d_gene: -; CDR3aa: CASSPSVGPPHF; CDR3nt: TGTGCCAGCAGCCCCTCGGTTGGGCCCCCACACTTC
j_gene: TRBJ2-7; v_gene: TRBV2; abundance: -; d_gene: -; CDR3aa: CASSGAGGRTYEQYF; CDR3nt: TGTGCCAGCAGTGGGGCCGGGGGACGGACCTACGAGCAGTACTTC
j_gene: TRBJ1-5; v_gene: TRBV27; abundance: -; d_gene: -; CDR3aa: CASSLTGESYNQPQHF; CDR3nt: TGTGCCAGCAGTTTAACCGGGGAATCCTATAATCAGCCCCAGCATTTT
j_gene: TRBJ2-3; v_gene: TRBV11-3; abundance: -; d_gene: -; CDR3aa: CASSLEGTDTQYF; CDR3nt: TGTGCCAGCAGCTTAGAGGGCACAGATACGCAGTATTTT
j_gene: TRBJ2-5; v_gene: TRBV6-4; abundance: -; d_gene: -; CDR3aa: CASSMRAEETQYF; CDR3nt: TGTGCCAGCAGTATGCGGGCGGAAGAGACCCAGTACTTC
j_gene: TRBJ1-1; v_gene: TRBV29-1; abundance: -; d_gene: -; CDR3aa: CSGRRDGPYTEAFF; CDR3nt: TGCAGCGGTCGCCGGGACGGACCTTACACTGAAGCTTTCTTT
j_gene: TRBJ2-1; v_gene: TRBV29-1; abundance: -; d_gene: TRBD1; CDR3aa: CSFDRDRAQFF; CDR3nt: TGCAGCTTCGACCGGGACAGGGCGCAGTTCTTC
j_gene: TRBJ2-6; v_gene: TRBV2; abundance: once; d_gene: -; CDR3aa: CASKAHSSSGANVLTF; CDR3nt: TGTGCCAGCAAGGCACATTCGAGCTCTGGGGCCAACGTCCTGACTTTC
j_gene: TRBJ2-7; v_gene: TRBV6-6; abundance: -; d_gene: -; CDR3aa: CASSYGQGAYEQYF; CDR3nt: TGTGCCAGCAGTTACGGACAAGGGGCCTACGAGCAGTACTTC
j_gene: TRBJ2-2; v_gene: TRBV11-2; abundance: -; d_gene: TRBD1; CDR3aa: CASSSPDRANTGELFF; CDR3nt: TGTGCCAGCAGCTCACCGGACAGGGCGAACACCGGGGAGCTGTTTTTT
j_gene: TRBJ2-2; v_gene: TRBV15; abundance: -; d_gene: TRBD2; CDR3aa: CATSIRGLAGGGELFF; CDR3nt: TGTGCCACCAGCATCCGGGGACTAGCGGGAGGCGGGGAGCTGTTTTTT
j_gene: TRBJ2-1; v_gene: TRBV2; abundance: -; d_gene: -; CDR3aa: CASSDPTSRGSSYNEQFF; CDR3nt: TGTGCCAGCAGTGATCCCACGTCAAGAGGGAGTTCCTACAATGAGCAGTTCTTC
j_gene: TRBJ1-5; v_gene: TRBV21-1; abundance: -; d_gene: -; CDR3aa: CASPTGPRNQPQHF; CDR3nt: TGTGCCAGCCCTACAGGGCCCCGCAATCAGCCCCAGCATTTT
j_gene: TRBJ1-3; v_gene: TRBV7-9; abundance: -; d_gene: -; CDR3aa: CASRGGILGSGNTIYF; CDR3nt: TGTGCCAGCAGGGGCGGGATCCTAGGCTCTGGAAACACCATATATTTT
j_gene: TRBJ1-5; v_gene: TRBV19; abundance: -; d_gene: TRBD1; CDR3aa: CASSIQGDSNQPQHF; CDR3nt: TGTGCCAGTAGTATACAGGGGGATAGCAATCAGCCCCAGCATTTT
j_gene: TRBJ2-5; v_gene: TRBV6-6; abundance: -; d_gene: TRBD2; CDR3aa: CASGAGGETQYF; CDR3nt: TGTGCCAGCGGAGCGGGAGGAGAGACCCAGTACTTC
j_gene: TRBJ2-7; v_gene: TRBV4-1; abundance: -; d_gene: TRBD1; CDR3aa: CASGQGTGEQYF; CDR3nt: TGCGCCAGCGGCCAGGGGACAGGGGAGCAGTACTTC
j_gene: TRBJ2-3; v_gene: TRBV19; abundance: -; d_gene: -; CDR3aa: CASSMTGRGDTQYF; CDR3nt: TGTGCCAGTAGTATGACAGGGAGGGGAGATACGCAGTATTTT
j_gene: TRBJ2-2; v_gene: TRBV7-3; abundance: once; d_gene: -; CDR3aa: CASSLKYRANTGELFF; CDR3nt: TGTGCCAGCAGCTTAAAGTACAGGGCGAACACCGGGGAGCTGTTTTTT
j_gene: TRBJ2-7; v_gene: TRBV28; abundance: -; d_gene: TRBD1; CDR3aa: CASSIPLTGTGADEQYF; CDR3nt: TGTGCCAGCAGTATTCCTCTCACCGGGACAGGGGCGGATGAGCAGTACTTC
j_gene: TRBJ2-2; v_gene: TRBV7-9; abundance: -; d_gene: -; CDR3aa: CASSLGGPGGELFF; CDR3nt: TGTGCCAGCAGCTTAGGGGGGCCCGGCGGGGAGCTGTTTTTT
j_gene: TRBJ2-5; v_gene: TRBV6-1; abundance: -; d_gene: TRBD1; CDR3aa: CASSEMGQSGETQYF; CDR3nt: TGTGCCAGCAGTGAAATGGGACAGTCAGGGGAGACCCAGTACTTC
j_gene: TRBJ2-7; v_gene: TRBV5-6; abundance: -; d_gene: -; CDR3aa: CASAIAGYEQYF; CDR3nt: TGTGCCAGCGCCATTGCGGGCTACGAGCAGTACTTC
j_gene: TRBJ2-7; v_gene: TRBV29-1; abundance: -; d_gene: -; CDR3aa: CSAQITYEQYF; CDR3nt: TGCAGCGCCCAGATAACCTACGAGCAGTACTTC
j_gene: TRBJ1-4; v_gene: TRBV7-8; abundance: -; d_gene: -; CDR3aa: CASSYMTGLNEKLFF; CDR3nt: TGTGCCAGCAGCTATATGACAGGCCTTAATGAAAAACTGTTTTTT
j_gene: TRBJ2-7; v_gene: TRBV30; abundance: -; d_gene: -; CDR3aa: CAWSSVRNEQYF; CDR3nt: TGTGCCTGGAGTTCAGTTCGGAACGAGCAGTACTTC
j_gene: TRBJ2-2; v_gene: TRBV7-9; abundance: -; d_gene: -; CDR3aa: CASSLLGDSGSAGELFF; CDR3nt: TGTGCCAGCAGCTTGCTGGGCGACAGTGGGTCGGCCGGGGAGCTGTTTTTT
j_gene: TRBJ2-3; v_gene: TRBV5-6; abundance: -; d_gene: -; CDR3aa: CASSLTISGPTDTQYF; CDR3nt: TGTGCCAGCAGCTTGACGATTTCCGGCCCCACAGATACGCAGTATTTT